The rows below give T cell receptor beta chains drawn from one sample of a study of vaccination and CD4 T cells after COVID-19. Antigens for these TCRs are unknown. One entry per CDR3 protein results from TCRdb running MiXCR on the PCR reads. The sample contains tens of thousands of distinct CDR3 sequences, under 40% of which appear only once. Here the sequenced sample was CD4+ T cells from blood, cultured in vitro, taken about 7 months after SARS-CoV-2 vaccination. These receptors came from a human donor who had recovered from COVID-19. CDR3s include the opening cysteine and the closing phenylalanine or tryptophan. A D gene is named only where the DNA matches it firmly. Clone size is stated in some rows and not others, as once, few, many or a class when expanded.

v_call,d_call,clone_size,j_call,cdr3_aa,cdr3_nt
TRBV24-1,TRBD1,NA,TRBJ2-1,CATSDFRTGVQFF,TGTGCCACCAGTGATTTCCGGACAGGGGTGCAGTTCTTC
TRBV7-2,NA,NA,TRBJ2-5,CASSLDSAGTKTQYF,TGTGCCAGCAGCTTGGACAGCGCGGGAACGAAGACCCAGTACTTC
TRBV7-9,NA,NA,TRBJ2-6,CASSLLGAGANVLTF,TGTGCCAGCAGCTTATTAGGGGCTGGGGCCAACGTCCTGACTTTC
TRBV19,TRBD2,NA,TRBJ2-5,CASSIFGGGTQETQYF,TGTGCCAGTAGTATCTTTGGGGGAGGGACCCAAGAGACCCAGTACTTC
TRBV29-1,NA,few,TRBJ2-7,CSVAPRGPSSYEQYF,TGCAGCGTTGCCCCCAGGGGCCCAAGCTCCTACGAGCAGTACTTC
TRBV7-9,NA,NA,TRBJ1-2,CASSPITYGYTF,TGTGCCAGCAGTCCCATTACCTATGGCTACACCTTC
TRBV7-6,NA,once,TRBJ2-1,CASSLRSRRSSYNEQFF,TGTGCCAGCAGCTTGCGGTCAAGACGAAGCTCCTACAATGAGCAGTTCTTC
TRBV28,TRBD1,NA,TRBJ2-6,CASSGQDFSGANVLTF,TGTGCCAGCAGTGGACAGGACTTCTCTGGGGCCAACGTCCTGACTTTC
TRBV7-9,NA,once,TRBJ2-2,CASSPSPRPSSGELFF,TGTGCCAGCAGCCCATCACCACGGCCCTCGTCCGGGGAGCTGTTTTTT
TRBV28,NA,NA,TRBJ2-6,CASSSRRVGANVLTF,TGTGCCAGCAGTTCACGCAGGGTTGGGGCCAACGTCCTGACTTTC
TRBV6-5,TRBD2,NA,TRBJ2-7,CASSYLHGTSGRAVYEQYF,TGTGCCAGCAGTTACCTGCATGGGACTAGCGGGAGAGCGGTCTACGAGCAGTACTTC
TRBV20-1,NA,medium-sized,TRBJ2-7,CSASRLAGSYEQYF,TGCAGTGCTAGTCGGCTGGCGGGCTCCTACGAGCAGTACTTC
TRBV6-4,NA,medium-sized,TRBJ1-6,CASSDRGNSPLHF,TGTGCCAGCAGTGACAGGGGTAATTCACCCCTCCACTTT
TRBV6-1,TRBD2,NA,TRBJ2-1,CASRRKTSGIIEQFF,TGTGCCAGCAGAAGAAAGACTAGCGGGATCATTGAGCAGTTCTTC
TRBV20-1,NA,few,TRBJ2-2,CSARVGGVGELFF,TGCAGTGCTAGAGTCGGCGGCGTCGGGGAGCTGTTTTTT
TRBV7-2,TRBD2,NA,TRBJ2-3,CASSLALTSRSTDTQYF,TGTGCCAGCAGCTTAGCCTTGACTAGCAGAAGCACAGATACGCAGTATTTT
TRBV20-1,TRBD2,NA,TRBJ2-3,CSARGSAGVDTDTQYF,TGCAGTGCTAGAGGTTCGGCGGGAGTAGACACAGATACGCAGTATTTT
TRBV7-8,NA,few,TRBJ1-2,CASSSGRGYGYTF,TGTGCCAGCAGCTCCGGACGGGGCTATGGCTACACCTTC
TRBV18,TRBD1,NA,TRBJ2-7,CASSPGQGALNEVF,TGTGCCAGCTCACCGGGACAGGGGGCCCTCAATGAGGTCTTC
TRBV19,TRBD1,NA,TRBJ1-2,CASTEGTDRERYTF,TGTGCCAGTACCGAGGGGACCGACAGGGAGCGCTACACCTTC
TRBV7-2,NA,NA,TRBJ1-1,CASSRHRVGSGMDEAFF,TGTGCCAGCAGCCGACACCGGGTAGGCTCAGGGATGGATGAAGCTTTCTTT
TRBV6-1,NA,few,TRBJ2-7,CASSGRHGPTEQYF,TGTGCCAGCAGTGGGCGTCATGGGCCTACCGAGCAGTACTTC
TRBV10-3,TRBD1,few,TRBJ1-1,CAISESRGVNTEAFF,TGTGCCATCAGTGAGTCCAGGGGGGTGAACACTGAAGCTTTCTTT
TRBV6-1,TRBD1,few,TRBJ2-5,CASRAFRGYQETQYF,TGTGCCAGCAGGGCTTTCAGGGGGTACCAAGAGACCCAGTACTTC
TRBV20-1,NA,NA,TRBJ2-1,CSAASPGFSYNEQFF,TGCAGTGCAGCCTCACCGGGATTCTCCTACAATGAGCAGTTCTTC
TRBV20-1,NA,NA,TRBJ2-3,CSARVLASSTDTQYF,TGCAGTGCTAGAGTCTTGGCCTCTAGCACAGATACGCAGTATTTT
TRBV20-1,NA,NA,TRBJ2-7,CSARSPNKGFSEQYF,TGCAGTGCTAGATCCCCGAACAAGGGGTTCTCCGAGCAGTACTTC
TRBV6-5,NA,few,TRBJ2-5,CASSYNNPGETQYF,TGTGCCAGCAGTTACAACAATCCCGGGGAGACCCAGTACTTC
TRBV6-1,TRBD1,medium-sized,TRBJ2-7,CACLDRFTYEQYF,TGTGCCTGCCTGGACAGGTTCACCTACGAGCAGTACTTC
TRBV20-1,TRBD1,NA,TRBJ2-7,CSAQTGQGAYEQYF,TGCAGTGCTCAAACTGGACAGGGAGCCTACGAGCAGTACTTC
TRBV7-2,NA,few,TRBJ1-5,CASSSTGPQHF,TGTGCCAGCAGCTCGACAGGGCCCCAGCATTTT
TRBV7-2,NA,NA,TRBJ2-3,CASPTSEGTDTQYF,TGTGCCAGCCCGACTAGTGAGGGCACAGATACGCAGTATTTT
TRBV6-2/TRBV6-3,NA,NA,TRBJ1-2,CASKIERTGNPGYTF,TGTGCCAGCAAGATAGAGAGAACAGGGAACCCTGGCTACACCTTC
TRBV24-1,NA,NA,TRBJ1-5,CATSDFGNQPQHF,TGTGCCACCAGTGATTTCGGCAATCAGCCCCAGCATTTT
TRBV20-1,NA,few,TRBJ1-2,CSASNYGYTF,TGCAGTGCCTCTAACTATGGCTACACCTTC
TRBV7-8,TRBD1,NA,TRBJ1-2,CASSLGTGYGYTF,TGTGCCAGCAGCTTAGGGACAGGGTACGGCTACACCTTC
TRBV24-1,NA,NA,TRBJ2-7,CATSDPFSYEQYF,TGTGCCACCAGTGACCCATTTTCGTACGAGCAGTACTTC
TRBV10-3,NA,NA,TRBJ2-2,CAIRRISPGELFF,TGTGCCATCAGGCGGATTAGCCCCGGGGAGCTGTTTTTT
TRBV5-4,NA,NA,TRBJ1-6,CASSKGGSNSPLHF,TGTGCCAGCTCTAAGGGGGGTAGTAATTCACCCCTCCACTTT
TRBV27,TRBD2,NA,TRBJ2-1,CASSLLGTSGRPYNEQFF,TGTGCCAGCAGTTTATTGGGGACTAGCGGGAGGCCCTACAATGAGCAGTTCTTC
TRBV28,TRBD2,few,TRBJ2-7,CASSRAGGVYEQYF,TGTGCCAGCAGCAGAGCGGGAGGGGTATACGAGCAGTACTTC
TRBV20-1,NA,few,TRBJ2-1,CSARLPPGDEQFF,TGCAGTGCTAGGCTACCCCCAGGGGATGAGCAGTTCTTC
TRBV28,NA,few,TRBJ1-2,CASIGNYYGYTF,TGTGCCAGCATCGGGAATTACTATGGCTACACCTTC
TRBV19,TRBD2,NA,TRBJ2-5,CASSPGGAAQYF,TGTGCCAGTTCGCCGGGGGGGGCGGCCCAGTACTTC
TRBV7-2,TRBD2,few,TRBJ2-1,CASSLGGLAGTYNEQFF,TGTGCCAGCAGCTTAGGGGGACTAGCGGGGACCTACAATGAGCAGTTCTTC
TRBV4-1,NA,NA,TRBJ1-5,CASSQGRQVDQPQHF,TGCGCCAGCAGCCAAGGAAGACAGGTTGATCAGCCCCAGCATTTT